The following is a T cell receptor (beta chain) sequence with its context. What it recognizes is unknown. The sample comes from a study of T cell responses to AZD1222 COVID-19 vaccine. The overall study: Pooling covered second doses at about 4 or about 12 weeks.

V lost 1 base and J 4 bases, leaving 11 bases between the germline ends. Germline V lookup: CDR1 SQVTM, CDR2 ANQGSEA. The CDR3 has 14 residues. The protocol was immunoSEQ multiplex PCR, while the TCRdb copy is restricted to in-frame clones and leaves out a portion. The data hold some 71,000 clones, with roughly 84% observed a single time. General study points: The span of vaccine-associated CD4 TCRs extended across spike, with dominance at 160-218 and 743-854. Per reports, nearly half of all spike-specific TCRs target regions that are unmutated in variants.

The receptor was isolated from an adult in good health. This chain uses TRBV29-1 with TRBJ1-3, with unresolved D. Sequencing used peripheral blood, obtained on day 0 of AZD1222 vaccination. The CDR3 spells CSVEGLKGGNTIYF. In nucleotides, the CDR3 is TGCAGCGTTGAAGGGCTAAAAGGAGGAAACACCATATATTTT.